This T cell receptor (beta chain) appears in the sequencing data of a study of OX40 agonist ivuxolimab in advanced cancers. Study overall: Patients with hepatocellular carcinoma, melanoma, renal cell or head and neck cancer made up the dose-escalation patients. General observations from the study: Expanded clones tended on average to be more numerous among CD8+ T cells than CD4+.

This clone has just one count. Its antigen remains unidentified. Method: immunoSEQ multiplex PCR; TCRdb's copy keeps in-frame clones and lacks some. This sample carries about 45,000 clones, roughly 80% of them seen once, and the ten largest clones take more than 9%. Trimming took 6 bases from V and 4 from J; bases not matched to a gene: 11. The CDR3 consists of 14 residues. From germline, CDR1 is SQVTM and CDR2 ANQGSEA. The receptor was derived from an adult with an advanced solid tumor such as melanoma, head and neck, liver or kidney cancer. The starting material was CD4+ or CD8+ T cells sorted from blood, obtained in a trial of the OX40 agonist ivuxolimab. V is TRBV29-1 and J is TRBJ1-2, with TRBD1 matching over 7 bases. CDR3 sequence reads: CSVATGTDFYGYTF. Here the CDR3 DNA reads TGCAGCGTGGCAACCGGGACAGATTTCTATGGCTACACCTTC.